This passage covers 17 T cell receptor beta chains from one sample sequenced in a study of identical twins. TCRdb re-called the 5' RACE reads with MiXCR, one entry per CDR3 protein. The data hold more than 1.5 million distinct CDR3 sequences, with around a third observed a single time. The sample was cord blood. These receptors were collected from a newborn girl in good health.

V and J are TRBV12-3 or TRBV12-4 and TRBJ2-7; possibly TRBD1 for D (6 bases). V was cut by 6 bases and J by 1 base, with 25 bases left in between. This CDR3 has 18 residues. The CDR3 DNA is TGTGCCAGCAGCTCGGCCCCCTTTGGGGGCAGGAGTTCCTACGAGCAGTACTTC. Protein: CASSSAPFGGRSSYEQYF.

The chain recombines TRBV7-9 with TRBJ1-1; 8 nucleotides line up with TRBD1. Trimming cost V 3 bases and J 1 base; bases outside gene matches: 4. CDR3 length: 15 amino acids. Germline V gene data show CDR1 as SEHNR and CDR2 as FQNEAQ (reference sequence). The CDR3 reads CASSFRQGPNTEAFF. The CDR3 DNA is TGTGCCAGCAGCTTTCGACAGGGGCCGAACACTGAAGCTTTCTTT.

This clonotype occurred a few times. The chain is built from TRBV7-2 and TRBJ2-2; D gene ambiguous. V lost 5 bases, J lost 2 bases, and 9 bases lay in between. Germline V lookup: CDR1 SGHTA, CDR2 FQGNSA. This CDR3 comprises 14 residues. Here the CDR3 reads CASSPLTNTGELFF. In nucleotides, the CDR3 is TGTGCCAGCAGCCCCCTGACTAACACCGGGGAGCTGTTTTTT.

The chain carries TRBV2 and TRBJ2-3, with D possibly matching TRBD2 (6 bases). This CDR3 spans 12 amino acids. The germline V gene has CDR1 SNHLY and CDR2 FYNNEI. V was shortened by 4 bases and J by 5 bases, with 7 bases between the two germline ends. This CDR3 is CASSAGRDTQYF. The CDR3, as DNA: TGTGCCAGCAGTGCCGGGAGAGATACGCAGTATTTT.

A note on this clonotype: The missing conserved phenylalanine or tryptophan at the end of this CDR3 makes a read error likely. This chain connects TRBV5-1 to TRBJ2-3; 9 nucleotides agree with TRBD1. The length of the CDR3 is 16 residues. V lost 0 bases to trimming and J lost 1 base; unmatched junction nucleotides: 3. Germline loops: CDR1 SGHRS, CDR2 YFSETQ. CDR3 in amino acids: CASSLAGDRGTDTQYY. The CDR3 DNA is TGCGCCAGCAGCTTGGCCGGGGACAGGGGCACAGATACGCAGTATTAT.

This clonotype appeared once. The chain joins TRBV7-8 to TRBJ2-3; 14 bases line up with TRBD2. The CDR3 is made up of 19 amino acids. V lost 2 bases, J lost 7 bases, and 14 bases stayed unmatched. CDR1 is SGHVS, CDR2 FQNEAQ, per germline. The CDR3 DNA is TGTGCCAGCAGCTTATGGCGACTAGCGGGGGGGCAGGGTTTGCATACGCAGTATTTT. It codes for CASSLWRLAGGQGLHTQYF.

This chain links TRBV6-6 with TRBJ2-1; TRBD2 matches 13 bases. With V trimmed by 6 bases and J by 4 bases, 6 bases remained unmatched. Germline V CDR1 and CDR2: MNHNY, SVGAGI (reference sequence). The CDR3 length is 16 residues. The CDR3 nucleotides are TGTGCCAGCAGACTAGCGGGGGGGCCCCCTTACAATGAGCAGTTCTTC. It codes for CASRLAGGPPYNEQFF.

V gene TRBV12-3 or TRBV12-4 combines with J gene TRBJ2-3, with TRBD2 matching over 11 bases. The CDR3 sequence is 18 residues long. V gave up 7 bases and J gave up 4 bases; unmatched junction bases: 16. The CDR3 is CASTQPSVLAGVADTQYF. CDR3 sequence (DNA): TGTGCCAGCACCCAGCCCTCCGTACTAGCGGGAGTCGCAGATACGCAGTATTTT.

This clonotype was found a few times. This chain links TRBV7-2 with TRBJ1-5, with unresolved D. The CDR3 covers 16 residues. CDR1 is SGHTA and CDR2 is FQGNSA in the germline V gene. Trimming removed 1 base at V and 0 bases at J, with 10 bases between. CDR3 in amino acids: CASSLGPPYSNQPQHF. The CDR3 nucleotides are TGTGCCAGCAGCTTAGGTCCTCCATATAGCAATCAGCCCCAGCATTTT.

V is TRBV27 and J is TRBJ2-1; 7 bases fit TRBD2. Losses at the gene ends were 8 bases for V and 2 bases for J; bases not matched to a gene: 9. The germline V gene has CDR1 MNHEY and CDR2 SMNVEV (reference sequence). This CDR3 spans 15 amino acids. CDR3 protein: CASHGGVWTYNEQFF. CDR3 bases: TGTGCCAGCCATGGGGGGGTGTGGACCTACAATGAGCAGTTCTTC.

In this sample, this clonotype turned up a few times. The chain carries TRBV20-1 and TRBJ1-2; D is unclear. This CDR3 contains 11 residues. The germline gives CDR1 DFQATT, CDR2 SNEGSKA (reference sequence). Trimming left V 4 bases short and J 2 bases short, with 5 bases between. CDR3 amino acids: CSANRNYGYTF. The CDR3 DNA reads TGCAGTGCTAATAGGAACTATGGCTACACCTTC.

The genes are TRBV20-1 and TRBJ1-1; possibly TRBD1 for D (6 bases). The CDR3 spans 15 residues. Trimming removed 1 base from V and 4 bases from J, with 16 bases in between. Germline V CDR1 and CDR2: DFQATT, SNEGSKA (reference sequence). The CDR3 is CSARGSRRGGTEAFF. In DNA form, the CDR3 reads TGCAGTGCTAGAGGCTCTAGGCGAGGGGGCACTGAAGCTTTCTTT.

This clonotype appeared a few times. The CDR3 reads CASRTGSHTEAFF. The CDR3, as DNA: TGTGCCAGCAGGACAGGGTCGCACACTGAAGCTTTCTTT. J is TRBJ1-1 and V is TRBV12-3 or TRBV12-4; TRBD1 agrees at 7 bases. Losses at the gene ends were 6 bases for V and 3 bases for J; bases not matched to a gene: 4. The CDR3 contains 13 residues.

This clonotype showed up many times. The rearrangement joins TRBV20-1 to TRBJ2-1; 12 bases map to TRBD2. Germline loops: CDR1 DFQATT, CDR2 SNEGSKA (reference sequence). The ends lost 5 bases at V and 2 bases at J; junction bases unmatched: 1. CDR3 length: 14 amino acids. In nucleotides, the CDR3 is TGCAGTGCTTCTAGCGGGAGGGCCTACAATGAGCAGTTCTTC. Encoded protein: CSASSGRAYNEQFF.

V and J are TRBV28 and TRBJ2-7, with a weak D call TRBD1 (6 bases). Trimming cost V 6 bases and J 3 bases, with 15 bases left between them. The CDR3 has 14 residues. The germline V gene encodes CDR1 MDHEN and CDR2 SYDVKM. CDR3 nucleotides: TGTGCCAGCAGCCGTGACAGGCGGATCTACGAGCAGTACTTC. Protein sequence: CASSRDRRIYEQYF.

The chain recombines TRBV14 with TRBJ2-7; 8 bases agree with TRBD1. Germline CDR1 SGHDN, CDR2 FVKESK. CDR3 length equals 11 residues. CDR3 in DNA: TGTGAGGAGGACAGGGCGTCCGAGCAGTACTTC. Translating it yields CEEDRASEQYF.

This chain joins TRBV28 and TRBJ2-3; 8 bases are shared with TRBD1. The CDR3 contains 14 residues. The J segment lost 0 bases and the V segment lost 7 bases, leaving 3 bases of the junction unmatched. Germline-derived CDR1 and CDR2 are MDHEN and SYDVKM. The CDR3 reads CASIWTGSTDTQYF. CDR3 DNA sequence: TGTGCCAGCATCTGGACAGGGAGCACAGATACGCAGTATTTT.